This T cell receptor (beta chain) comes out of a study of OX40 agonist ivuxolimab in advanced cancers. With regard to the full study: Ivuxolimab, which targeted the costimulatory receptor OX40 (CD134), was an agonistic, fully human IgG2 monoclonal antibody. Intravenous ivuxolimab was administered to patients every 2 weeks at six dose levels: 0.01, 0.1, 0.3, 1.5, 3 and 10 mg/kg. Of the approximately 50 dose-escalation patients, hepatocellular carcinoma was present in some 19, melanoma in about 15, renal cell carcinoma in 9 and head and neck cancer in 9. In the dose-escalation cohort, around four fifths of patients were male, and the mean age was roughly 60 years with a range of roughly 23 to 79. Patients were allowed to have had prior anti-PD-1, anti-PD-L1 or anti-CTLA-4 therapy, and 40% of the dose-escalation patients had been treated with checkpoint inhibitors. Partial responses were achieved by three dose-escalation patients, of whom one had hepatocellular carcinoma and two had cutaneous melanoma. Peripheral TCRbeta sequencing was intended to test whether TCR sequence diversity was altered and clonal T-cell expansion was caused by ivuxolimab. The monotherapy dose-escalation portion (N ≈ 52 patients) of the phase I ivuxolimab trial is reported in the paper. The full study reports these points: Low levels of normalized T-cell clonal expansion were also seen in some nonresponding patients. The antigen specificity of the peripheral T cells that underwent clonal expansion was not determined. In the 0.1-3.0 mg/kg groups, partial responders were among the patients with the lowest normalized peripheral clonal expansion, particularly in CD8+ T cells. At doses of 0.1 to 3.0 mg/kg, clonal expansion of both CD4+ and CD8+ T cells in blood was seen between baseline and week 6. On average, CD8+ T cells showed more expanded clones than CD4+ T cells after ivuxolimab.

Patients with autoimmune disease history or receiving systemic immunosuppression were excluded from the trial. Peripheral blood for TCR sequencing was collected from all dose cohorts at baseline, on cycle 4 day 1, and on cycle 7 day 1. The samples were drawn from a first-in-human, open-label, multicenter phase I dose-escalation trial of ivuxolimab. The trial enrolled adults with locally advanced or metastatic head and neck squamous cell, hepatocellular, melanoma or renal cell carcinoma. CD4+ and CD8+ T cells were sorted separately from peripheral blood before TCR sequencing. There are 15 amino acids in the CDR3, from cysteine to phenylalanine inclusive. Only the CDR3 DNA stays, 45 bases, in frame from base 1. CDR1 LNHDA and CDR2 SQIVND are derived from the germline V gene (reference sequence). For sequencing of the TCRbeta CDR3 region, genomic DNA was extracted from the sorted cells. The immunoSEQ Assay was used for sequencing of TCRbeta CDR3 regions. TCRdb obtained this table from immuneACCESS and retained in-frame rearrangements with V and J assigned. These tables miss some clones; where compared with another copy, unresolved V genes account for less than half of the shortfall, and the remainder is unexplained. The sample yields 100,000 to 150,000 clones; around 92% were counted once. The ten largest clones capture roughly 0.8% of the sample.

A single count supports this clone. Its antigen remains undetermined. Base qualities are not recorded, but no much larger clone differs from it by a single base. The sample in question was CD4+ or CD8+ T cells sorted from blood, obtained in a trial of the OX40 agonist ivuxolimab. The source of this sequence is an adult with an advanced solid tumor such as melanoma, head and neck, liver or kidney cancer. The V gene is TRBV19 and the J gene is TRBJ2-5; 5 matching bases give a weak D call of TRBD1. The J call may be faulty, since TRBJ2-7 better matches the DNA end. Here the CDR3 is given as CASSIGQGMVYEQYF. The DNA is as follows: TGTGCCAGTAGTATAGGGCAGGGAATGGTCTACGAGCAGTACTTC.